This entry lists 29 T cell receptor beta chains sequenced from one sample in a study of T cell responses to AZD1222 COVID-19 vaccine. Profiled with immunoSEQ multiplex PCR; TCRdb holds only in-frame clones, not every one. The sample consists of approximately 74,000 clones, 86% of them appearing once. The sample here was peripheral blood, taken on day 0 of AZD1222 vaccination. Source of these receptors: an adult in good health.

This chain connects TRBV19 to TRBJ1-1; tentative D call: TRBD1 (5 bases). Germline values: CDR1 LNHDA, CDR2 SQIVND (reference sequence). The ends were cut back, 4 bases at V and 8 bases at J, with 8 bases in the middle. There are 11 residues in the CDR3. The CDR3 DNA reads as TGTGCCAGTAGTACAGGACACGAAGCTTTCTTT. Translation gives CASSTGHEAFF.

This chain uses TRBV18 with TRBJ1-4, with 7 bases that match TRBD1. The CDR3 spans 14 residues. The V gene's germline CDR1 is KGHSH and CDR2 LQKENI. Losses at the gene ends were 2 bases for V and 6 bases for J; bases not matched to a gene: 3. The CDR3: CASSPLQGDEKLFF. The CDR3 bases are TGTGCCAGCTCACCATTGCAGGGGGATGAAAAACTGTTTTTT.

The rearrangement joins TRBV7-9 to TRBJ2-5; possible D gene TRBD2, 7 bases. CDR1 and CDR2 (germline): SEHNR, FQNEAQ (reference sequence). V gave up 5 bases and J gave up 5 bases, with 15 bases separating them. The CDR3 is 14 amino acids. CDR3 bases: TGTGCCAGCAGCACCCGCACGGGGGGCGAGACCCAGTACTTC. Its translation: CASSTRTGGETQYF.

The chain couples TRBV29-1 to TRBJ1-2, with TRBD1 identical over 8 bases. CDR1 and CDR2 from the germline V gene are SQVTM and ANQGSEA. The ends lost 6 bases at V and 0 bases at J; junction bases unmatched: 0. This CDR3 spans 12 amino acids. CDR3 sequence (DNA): TGCAGCGTGGACAGGGCTAACTATGGCTACACCTTC. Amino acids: CSVDRANYGYTF.

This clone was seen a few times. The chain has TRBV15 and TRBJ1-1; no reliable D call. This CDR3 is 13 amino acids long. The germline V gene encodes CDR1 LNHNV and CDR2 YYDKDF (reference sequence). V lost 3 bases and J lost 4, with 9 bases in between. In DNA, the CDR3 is TGTGCCACCAGCAGTAGGGTCCGCACTGAAGCTTTCTTT. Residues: CATSSRVRTEAFF.

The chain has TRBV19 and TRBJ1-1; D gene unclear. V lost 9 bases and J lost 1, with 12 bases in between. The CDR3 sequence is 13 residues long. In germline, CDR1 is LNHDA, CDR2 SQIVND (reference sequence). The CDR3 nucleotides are TGTGCCAGCCGACGCGCACCGAACACTGAAGCTTTCTTT. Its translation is CASRRAPNTEAFF.

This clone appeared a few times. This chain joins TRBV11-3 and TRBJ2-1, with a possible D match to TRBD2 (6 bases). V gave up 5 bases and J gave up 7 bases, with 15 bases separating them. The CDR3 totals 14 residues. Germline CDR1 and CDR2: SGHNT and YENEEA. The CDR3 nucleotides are TGTGCCAGCAGCCCCGGCCTGGAGGGGAATGAGCAGTTCTTC. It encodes CASSPGLEGNEQFF.

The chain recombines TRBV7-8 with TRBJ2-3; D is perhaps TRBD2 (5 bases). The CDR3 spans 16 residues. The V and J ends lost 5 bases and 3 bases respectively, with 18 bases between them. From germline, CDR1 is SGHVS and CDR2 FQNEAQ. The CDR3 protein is CASSQNPGSRTDTQYF. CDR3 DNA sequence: TGTGCCAGCAGCCAAAACCCGGGATCGAGGACAGATACGCAGTATTTT.

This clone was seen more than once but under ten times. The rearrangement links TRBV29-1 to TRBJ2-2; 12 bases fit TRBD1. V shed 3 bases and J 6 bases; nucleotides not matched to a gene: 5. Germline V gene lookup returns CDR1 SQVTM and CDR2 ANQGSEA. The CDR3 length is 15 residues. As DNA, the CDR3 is TGCAGCGTTGATTGGGGACAGGGGGCAGCCGGGGAGCTGTTTTTT. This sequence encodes CSVDWGQGAAGELFF.

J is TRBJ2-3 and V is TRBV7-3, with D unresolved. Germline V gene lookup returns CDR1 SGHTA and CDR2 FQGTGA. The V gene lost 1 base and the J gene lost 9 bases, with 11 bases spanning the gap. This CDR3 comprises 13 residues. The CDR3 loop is CASSLNRDATQYF. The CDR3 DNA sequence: TGTGCCAGCAGCTTAAACCGAGACGCGACGCAGTATTTT.

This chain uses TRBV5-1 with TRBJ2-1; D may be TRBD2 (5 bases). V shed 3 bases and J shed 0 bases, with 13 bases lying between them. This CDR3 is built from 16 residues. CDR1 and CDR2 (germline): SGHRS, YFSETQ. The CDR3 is CASSSLEGVSYNEQFF. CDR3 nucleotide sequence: TGCGCCAGCAGCTCCCTCGAGGGAGTCTCCTACAATGAGCAGTTCTTC.

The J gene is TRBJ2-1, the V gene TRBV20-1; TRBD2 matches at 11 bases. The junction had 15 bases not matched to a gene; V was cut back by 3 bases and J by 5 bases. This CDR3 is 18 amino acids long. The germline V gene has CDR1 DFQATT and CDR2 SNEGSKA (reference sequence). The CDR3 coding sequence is TGCAGTGCTAGTATCCTAGCGGGAGGATTCCGAGCCCACAATGAGCAGTTCTTC. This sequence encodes CSASILAGGFRAHNEQFF.

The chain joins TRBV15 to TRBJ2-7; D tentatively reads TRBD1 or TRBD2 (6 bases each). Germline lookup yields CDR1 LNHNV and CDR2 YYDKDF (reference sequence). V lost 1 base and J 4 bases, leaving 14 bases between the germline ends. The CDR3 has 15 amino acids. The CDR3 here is CATSRGGGLLYEQYF. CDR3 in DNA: TGTGCCACCAGCAGAGGAGGGGGACTCTTATACGAGCAGTACTTC.

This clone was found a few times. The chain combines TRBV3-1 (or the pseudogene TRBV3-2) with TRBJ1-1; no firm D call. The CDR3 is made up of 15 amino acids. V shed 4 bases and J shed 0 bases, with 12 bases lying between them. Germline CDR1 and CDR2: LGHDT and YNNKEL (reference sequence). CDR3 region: CASSPDPSMNTEAFF. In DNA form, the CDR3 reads TGTGCCAGCAGCCCGGACCCCTCCATGAACACTGAAGCTTTCTTT.

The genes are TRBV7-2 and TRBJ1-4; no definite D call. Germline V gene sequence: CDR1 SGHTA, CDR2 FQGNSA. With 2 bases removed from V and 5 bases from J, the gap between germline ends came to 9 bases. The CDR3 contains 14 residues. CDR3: CASSLQAANEKLFF. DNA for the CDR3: TGTGCCAGCAGCTTACAGGCAGCAAATGAAAAACTGTTTTTT.

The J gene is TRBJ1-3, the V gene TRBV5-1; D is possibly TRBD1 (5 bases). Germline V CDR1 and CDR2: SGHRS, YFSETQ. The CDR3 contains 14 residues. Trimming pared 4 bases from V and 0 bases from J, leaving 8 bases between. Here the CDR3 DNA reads TGCGCCAGCAGCCTGGACAACTCTGGAAACACCATATATTTT. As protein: CASSLDNSGNTIYF.

Written as DNA, the CDR3 is TGCGCCAGCAGCTTGGACCGGCGGCTAGCTAATGAAAAACTGTTTTTT. It yields the protein CASSLDRRLANEKLFF. The chain carries TRBV4-1 and TRBJ1-4; D gene ambiguous. From germline, CDR1 is MGHRA and CDR2 YSYEKL. CDR3 length: 16 amino acids. Trimming stripped 5 bases from V and 3 bases from J, with 16 bases between.

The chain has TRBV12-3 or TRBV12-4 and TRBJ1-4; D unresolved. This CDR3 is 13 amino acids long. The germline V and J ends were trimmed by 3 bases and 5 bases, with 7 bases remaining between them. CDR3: CASSFGRNEKLFF. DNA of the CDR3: TGTGCCAGCAGTTTCGGAAGAAATGAAAAACTGTTTTTT.

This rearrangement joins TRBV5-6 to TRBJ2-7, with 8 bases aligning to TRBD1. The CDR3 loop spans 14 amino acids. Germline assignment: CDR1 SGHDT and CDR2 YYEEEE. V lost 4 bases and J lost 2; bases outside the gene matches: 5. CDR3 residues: CASSRDRKAYEQYF. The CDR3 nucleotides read TGTGCCAGCAGCCGGGACAGGAAGGCCTACGAGCAGTACTTC. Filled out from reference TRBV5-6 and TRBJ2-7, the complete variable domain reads DAGVTQSPTHLIKTRGQQVTLRCSPKSGHDTVSWYQQALGQGPQFIFQYYEEEERQRGNFPDRFSGHQFPNYSSELNVNALLLGDSALYLCASSRDRKAYEQYFGPGTRLTVT.

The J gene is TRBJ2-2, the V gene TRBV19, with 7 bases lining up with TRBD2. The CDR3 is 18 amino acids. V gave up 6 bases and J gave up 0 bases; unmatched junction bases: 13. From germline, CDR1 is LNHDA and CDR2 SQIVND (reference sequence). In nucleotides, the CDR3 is TGTGCCAGTAGAGAACCTAGCGGCCGACACGCGAACACCGGGGAGCTGTTTTTT. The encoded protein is CASREPSGRHANTGELFF.

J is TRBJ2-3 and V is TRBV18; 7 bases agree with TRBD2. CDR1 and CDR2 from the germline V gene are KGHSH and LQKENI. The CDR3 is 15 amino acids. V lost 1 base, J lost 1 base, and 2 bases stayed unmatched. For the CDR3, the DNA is TGTGCCAGCTCACCACGGGCGGGAGGCACAGATACGCAGTATTTT. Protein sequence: CASSPRAGGTDTQYF.

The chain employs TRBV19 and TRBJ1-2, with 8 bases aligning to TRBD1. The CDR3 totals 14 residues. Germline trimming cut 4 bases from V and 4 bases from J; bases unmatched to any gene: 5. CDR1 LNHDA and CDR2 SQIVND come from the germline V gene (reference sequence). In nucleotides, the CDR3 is TGTGCCAGTAGTACCCGGGACAGGTCCTATGGCTACACCTTC. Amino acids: CASSTRDRSYGYTF.

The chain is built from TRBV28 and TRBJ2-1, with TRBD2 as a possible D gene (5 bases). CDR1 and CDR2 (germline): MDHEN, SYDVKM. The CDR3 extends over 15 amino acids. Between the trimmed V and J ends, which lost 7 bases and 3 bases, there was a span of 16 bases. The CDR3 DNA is TGTGCCAGCACCCCCCTCGGGGTCCGCTACAATGAGCAGTTCTTC. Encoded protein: CASTPLGVRYNEQFF.

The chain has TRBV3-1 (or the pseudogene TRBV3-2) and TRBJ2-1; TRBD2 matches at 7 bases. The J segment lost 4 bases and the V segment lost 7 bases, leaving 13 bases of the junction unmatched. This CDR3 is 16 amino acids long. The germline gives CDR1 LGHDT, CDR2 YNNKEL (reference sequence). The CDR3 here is CASNPYRSGKYNEQFF. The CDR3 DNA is TGTGCCAGCAACCCATATCGGAGCGGGAAATACAATGAGCAGTTCTTC.

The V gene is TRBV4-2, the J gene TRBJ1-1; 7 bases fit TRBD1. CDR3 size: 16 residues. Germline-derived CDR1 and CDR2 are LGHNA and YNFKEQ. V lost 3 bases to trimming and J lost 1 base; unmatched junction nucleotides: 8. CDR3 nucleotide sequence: TGTGCCAGCAGCCAGGAATCAGGGGGATGGAACACTGAAGCTTTCTTT. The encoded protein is CASSQESGGWNTEAFF.

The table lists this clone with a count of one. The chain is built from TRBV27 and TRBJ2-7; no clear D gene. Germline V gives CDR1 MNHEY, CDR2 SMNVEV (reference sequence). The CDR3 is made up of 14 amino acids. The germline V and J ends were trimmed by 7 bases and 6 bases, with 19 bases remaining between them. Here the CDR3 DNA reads TGTGCCAGCACCCCCGAGGCTAGGTGGGGCGAGCAGTACTTC. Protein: CASTPEARWGEQYF.

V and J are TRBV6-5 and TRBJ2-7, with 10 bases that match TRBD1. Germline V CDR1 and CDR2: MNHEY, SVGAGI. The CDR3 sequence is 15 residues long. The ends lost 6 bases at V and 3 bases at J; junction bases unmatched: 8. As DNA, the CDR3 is TGTGCCAGCAGCTCCGGGACAGGGGTTCTCTACGAGCAGTACTTC. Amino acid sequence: CASSSGTGVLYEQYF.

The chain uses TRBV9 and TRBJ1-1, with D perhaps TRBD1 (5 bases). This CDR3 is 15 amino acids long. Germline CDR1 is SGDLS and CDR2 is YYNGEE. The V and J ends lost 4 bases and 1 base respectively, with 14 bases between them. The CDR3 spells CASSKVDRPNTEAFF. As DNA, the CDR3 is TGTGCCAGCAGCAAGGTCGACAGACCGAACACTGAAGCTTTCTTT.

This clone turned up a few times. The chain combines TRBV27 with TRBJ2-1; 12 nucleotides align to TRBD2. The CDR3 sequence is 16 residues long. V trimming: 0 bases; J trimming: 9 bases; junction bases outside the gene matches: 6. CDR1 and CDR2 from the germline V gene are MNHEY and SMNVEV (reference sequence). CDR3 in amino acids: CASSLSVLAGGLEQFF. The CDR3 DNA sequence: TGTGCCAGCAGTTTATCTGTACTAGCGGGGGGACTTGAGCAGTTCTTC.